This record looks at one TCR beta chain sequence and its context. The table came from immunoSEQ multiplex PCR; TCRdb's copy has only in-frame clones and leaves some out. The sample comprises 40,000 to 60,000 clones, about nine tenths of which are singletons, and under 45% rests with the top ten. The source of the sample is a study of control samples from healthy donors and cancer patients. CDR1 and CDR2 (germline): MNHEY, SVGEGT. This CDR3 region has 14 residues. Trimming left V 5 bases short and J 0 bases short, with 11 bases between. The chain carries TRBV6-2 or TRBV6-3 and TRBJ2-7, with D tentatively TRBD2 (5 bases). The receptor comes from a man aged 50-59 years with head and neck cancer. The sequenced material came from PBMCs. This chain's CDR3 is CASSIGGSSYEQYF. The DNA of the CDR3 is TGTGCCAGCAGTATAGGTGGGAGCTCCTACGAGCAGTACTTC.